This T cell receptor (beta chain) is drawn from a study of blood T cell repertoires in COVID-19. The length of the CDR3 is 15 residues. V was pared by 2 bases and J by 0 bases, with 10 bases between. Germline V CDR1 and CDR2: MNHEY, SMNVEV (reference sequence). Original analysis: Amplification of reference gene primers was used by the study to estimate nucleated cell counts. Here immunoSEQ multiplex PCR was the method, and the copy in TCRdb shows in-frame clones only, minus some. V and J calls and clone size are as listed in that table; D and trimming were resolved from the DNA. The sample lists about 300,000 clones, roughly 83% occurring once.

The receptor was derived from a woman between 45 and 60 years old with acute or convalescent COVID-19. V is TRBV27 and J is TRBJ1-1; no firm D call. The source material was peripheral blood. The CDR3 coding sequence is TGTGCCAGCAGTTTAAGGCCTCGGGTGAACACTGAAGCTTTCTTT. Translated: CASSLRPRVNTEAFF.